The 23 T cell receptor beta chains below come from one sample, sequenced in a study of STAT3 mutations in large granular lymphocyte leukemia (dated by TCRdb to the late 2010s). The paper's findings and limits, for the study overall: At least one immunodominant TCRbeta clonotype was present in every T-LGLL patient, and multiple immunodominant subclonotypes appeared in about half of the T-LGLL patients.

These receptors have no known antigen. The library was obtained by the immunoSEQ multiplex PCR assay. This immuneACCESS table, as held by TCRdb, lists in-frame sequences with V and J called but not all clones. Of the missing ones, under half trace to an unresolved V gene in checked studies; the others have no known cause. This sample has under 7,000 clones in its table, and under 80% of those were observed once. The top ten clonotypes cover roughly 80% of the sample. The sequenced sample was peripheral blood mononuclear cells. These receptors originate from a man in his forties with T-cell large granular lymphocyte leukemia. Some clones in this sample may be carry-over from other donors' samples. The age is the age at diagnosis.

The gene calls are TRBV7-9 and TRBJ2-3; D is possibly TRBD2 (5 bases). From germline, CDR1 is SEHNR and CDR2 FQNEAQ (reference sequence). The CDR3 length is 15 residues. V shed 5 bases and J shed 6 bases, with 18 bases lying between them. The CDR3 is CASSPGLGTGDTQYF. For the CDR3, the DNA is TGTGCCAGCAGCCCAGGTCTAGGCACGGGGGATACGCAGTATTTT.

In its sample, this clone was seen once. This chain joins TRBV27 and TRBJ1-2; possible D gene TRBD1, 6 bases. Germline-derived CDR1 and CDR2 are MNHEY and SMNVEV (reference sequence). V lost 5 bases and J lost 5, with 27 bases in between. The CDR3 is made up of 18 amino acids. CDR3 sequence reads: CASSPTGSTGFRLYGYTF. In nucleotides, the CDR3 is TGTGCCAGCAGTCCTACAGGCTCAACAGGGTTCCGTCTTTATGGCTACACCTTC.

V is TRBV27 and J is TRBJ2-2, with 7 bases that match TRBD1. After removal of 8 bases from V and 0 bases from J, the junction contained 3 bases not matched to a gene. The germline gives CDR1 MNHEY, CDR2 SMNVEV (reference sequence). The CDR3 is made up of 14 amino acids. The CDR3 here is CASFTGANTGELFF. The DNA for the CDR3 is TGTGCCAGCTTTACAGGGGCGAACACCGGGGAGCTGTTTTTT.

This clone is categorized as medium-sized. J is TRBJ2-7 and V is TRBV11-3; maybe TRBD2 (5 bases). The V end was cut by 6 bases, the J end by 3 bases, with 12 bases between. Germline CDR1 is SGHNT and CDR2 is YENEEA. This CDR3 comprises 13 residues. This CDR3 reads CASSRGSGYEQYF. In DNA, the CDR3 is TGTGCCAGCAGTAGAGGGTCGGGCTACGAGCAGTACTTC.

This clone has a handful of counts. This chain links TRBV13 with TRBJ1-4; a weak D match, TRBD1 (5 bases). Trimming took 0 bases from V and 5 from J, leaving 13 bases between them. The CDR3 totals 16 residues. CDR1 and CDR2 from the germline V gene are PRHDT and FYEKMQ (reference sequence). The CDR3 DNA follows: TGTGCCAGCAGCTTAGGCCTCGGGGCGGGAAATGAAAAACTGTTTTTT. The encoded protein is CASSLGLGAGNEKLFF.

A few counts support this clone. The V and J genes are TRBV7-9 and TRBJ2-1, with 9 bases that match TRBD2. Unmatched junction bases numbered 3, after V lost 3 bases and J lost 0 bases. The CDR3 contains 16 residues. Per germline, CDR1 SEHNR and CDR2 FQNEAQ (reference sequence). CDR3 nucleotides: TGTGCCAGCAGCTTTGGCGGGAGGGGCTCCTACAATGAGCAGTTCTTC. Its protein product is CASSFGGRGSYNEQFF.

V is TRBV10-1 and J is TRBJ2-1, with 7 bases matching TRBD2. The CDR3 is 16 residues long. V gave up 3 bases and J gave up 0 bases; unmatched junction bases: 5. CDR1 and CDR2 (germline): WNHNN, SYGVQD (reference sequence). DNA of the CDR3: TGCGCCAGCAGTGAAGAGCGGGGTAGCTCCTACAATGAGCAGTTCTTC. Its protein product is CASSEERGSSYNEQFF.

The gene calls are TRBV15 and TRBJ2-5; TRBD1 matches at 7 bases. The germline gives CDR1 LNHNV, CDR2 YYDKDF (reference sequence). The length of the CDR3 is 15 residues. Germline trimming cut 4 bases from V and 5 bases from J; bases unmatched to any gene: 10. CDR3 region: CATSMTRQGRETQYF. In nucleotides, the CDR3 is TGTGCCACCAGCATGACAAGACAGGGTCGGGAGACCCAGTACTTC.

This clone is a singleton in its sample. V usage is TRBV9 and J usage is TRBJ2-5; D uncertain. The CDR3 runs to 13 residues. Trimming shortened V by 3 bases and J by 7 bases, and 13 bases separated the two germline ends. Germline V lookup: CDR1 SGDLS, CDR2 YYNGEE. The CDR3 bases are TGTGCCAGCAGCGGATCATTCACGGGGACCCAGTACTTC. Translating it yields CASSGSFTGTQYF. Using reference TRBV9 and TRBJ2-5 for the parts outside the CDR3, the full variable domain is DSGVTQTPKHLITATGQRVTLRCSPRSGDLSVYWYQQSLDQGLQFLIQYYNGEERAKGNILERFSAQQFPDLHSELNLSSLELGDSALYFCASSGSFTGTQYFGPGTRLLVL.

This chain uses TRBV5-4 with TRBJ2-4; D call uncertain. The V end lost 0 bases, the J end lost 7 bases, and 11 bases lay between the germline ends. CDR1 is SGHNT and CDR2 is YYREEE in the germline V gene (reference sequence). The CDR3 has 14 amino acids. The DNA for the CDR3 is TGTGCCAGCAGCTTGGAGACCCAAGCGAACATTCAGTACTTC. It is translated as CASSLETQANIQYF.

This rearrangement joins TRBV9 to TRBJ2-3; D possibly corresponds to TRBD1 (6 bases). V was trimmed by 0 bases and J by 0 bases, leaving 11 bases between them. Germline loops: CDR1 SGDLS, CDR2 YYNGEE. The CDR3 consists of 16 residues. CDR3 DNA: TGTGCCAGCAGCGTAGTGGGGGCAGCTAGCACAGATACGCAGTATTTT. It encodes CASSVVGAASTDTQYF.

The V and J genes are TRBV18 and TRBJ2-5; tentative D call: TRBD1 (6 bases). CDR1 KGHSH and CDR2 LQKENI come from the germline V gene. The CDR3 has 17 amino acids. The V end was cut by 5 bases, the J end by 4 bases, with 23 bases between. This CDR3 is CASSYSRTATAIETQYF. The CDR3, as DNA: TGTGCCAGCTCATACTCCCGGACAGCTACCGCGATAGAGACCCAGTACTTC.

The chain employs TRBV10-3 and TRBJ2-3; 7 positions agree with TRBD2. CDR3 length: 15 amino acids. The V gene end was trimmed by 2 bases and the J gene end by 2 bases; junction bases not matched to a gene: 4. Germline assignment: CDR1 ENHRY and CDR2 SYGVKD. CDR3 protein: CAISETSATTDTQYF. DNA of the CDR3: TGTGCCATCAGTGAGACTAGCGCAACCACAGATACGCAGTATTTT.

This chain joins TRBV5-4 and TRBJ2-7, with TRBD2 as a possible D gene (7 bases). The V gene's germline CDR1 is SGHNT and CDR2 YYREEE (reference sequence). The ends were cut back, 4 bases at V and 7 bases at J, with 18 bases in the middle. CDR3 length equals 14 residues. CDR3 region: CASSPGEGGREQYF. CDR3 bases: TGTGCCAGCAGCCCCGGGGAGGGGGGTAGGGAGCAGTACTTC.

CDR3 in DNA: TGTGCCAGCAGTTTAGAGGGGGCGCAAAAATATAGCAATCAGCCCCAGCATTTT. This translates into CASSLEGAQKYSNQPQHF. The chain links TRBV28 to TRBJ1-5, with 7 bases that match TRBD1. There are 18 residues in the CDR3. The germline V gene has CDR1 MDHEN and CDR2 SYDVKM. With V trimmed by 2 bases and J by 0 bases, 10 bases remained unmatched.

The chain is built from TRBV4-3 and TRBJ2-1; weak D call: TRBD1 (5 bases). Looked up from germline, CDR1 is LGHNA and CDR2 is YSLEER. V shed 0 bases and J shed 10 bases, with 10 bases lying between them. There are 13 residues in the CDR3. The CDR3 reads CASSQDPGREQFF. The CDR3 DNA reads as TGCGCCAGCAGCCAAGATCCAGGGCGGGAGCAGTTCTTC.

Only one count was recorded for this clone. The genes are TRBV19 and TRBJ1-1; 7 nucleotides match TRBD1. The CDR3 is made up of 13 amino acids. V was clipped by 6 bases and J by 3 bases; unmatched bases: 4. In germline, CDR1 is LNHDA, CDR2 SQIVND (reference sequence). The CDR3 DNA reads as TGTGCCAGTAGCGCCGACAGGGACACTGAAGCTTTCTTT. The encoded protein is CASSADRDTEAFF. The full variable domain, in which reference TRBV19 and TRBJ1-1 provide the parts outside the CDR3, is DGGITQSPKYLFRKEGQNVTLSCEQNLNHDAMYWYRQDPGQGLRLIYYSQIVNDFQKGDIAEGYSVSREKKESFPLTVTSAQKNPTAFYLCASSADRDTEAFFGQGTRLTVV.

The chain carries TRBV30 and TRBJ2-2; TRBD1 might be the D (7 bases). The CDR3 length is 15 residues. CDR1 GTSNPN and CDR2 SVGIG come from the germline V gene (reference sequence). V was cut by 1 base and J by 6 bases, with 15 bases left in between. The CDR3 nucleotides are TGTGCCTGGAGTGAAGGGCAGGGGGAGGCCGGGGAGCTGTTTTTT. Translation gives CAWSEGQGEAGELFF.

The gene calls are TRBV5-5 and TRBJ2-7, with TRBD1 matching over 7 bases. Germline V gene data show CDR1 as SGHKS and CDR2 as YYEKEE (reference sequence). There are 14 residues in the CDR3. V gave up 4 bases and J gave up 2 bases; unmatched junction bases: 6. The CDR3 loop is CASSGTGATYEQYF. Written as DNA, the CDR3 is TGTGCCAGCAGCGGTACAGGGGCGACCTACGAGCAGTACTTC.

The CDR3 spells CASSQRPNRIYGYTF. DNA for the CDR3: TGTGCCAGCAGCCAACGACCCAACAGAATCTATGGCTACACCTTC. The chain recombines TRBV5-8 with TRBJ1-2; D unresolved. The length of the CDR3 is 15 residues. V lost 4 bases and J lost 4, with 17 bases in between. Germline lookup yields CDR1 SGHTS and CDR2 YDEGEE.

This rearrangement joins TRBV5-4 to TRBJ2-3, with D hard to call. CDR1 and CDR2 (germline): SGHNT, YYREEE (reference sequence). This CDR3 comprises 15 residues. Trimming removed 4 bases from V and 2 bases from J, with 14 bases in between. The CDR3 nucleotides read TGTGCCAGCAGCCTCGAACGAGCAGACACAGATACGCAGTATTTT. Protein product: CASSLERADTDTQYF.

This clone is deemed large. The gene calls are TRBV10-3 and TRBJ1-2; D not certain. The ends were cut back, 2 bases at V and 7 bases at J, with 17 bases in the middle. This CDR3 has 15 residues. CDR1 is ENHRY and CDR2 is SYGVKD in the germline V gene. In DNA, the CDR3 is TGTGCCATCAGTGAGGTCGGCGGGGATCCAATTGGCTACACCTTC. Translation gives CAISEVGGDPIGYTF.

The J gene is TRBJ2-1, the V gene TRBV27; no clear D. V was cut by 6 bases and J by 15 bases, with 18 bases left in between. The CDR3 runs 12 residues. Germline loops: CDR1 MNHEY, CDR2 SMNVEV (reference sequence). CDR3 DNA sequence: TGTGCCAGCAGGGGGTCTACCCCGGGTACGTTCTTC. It specifies CASRGSTPGTFF.